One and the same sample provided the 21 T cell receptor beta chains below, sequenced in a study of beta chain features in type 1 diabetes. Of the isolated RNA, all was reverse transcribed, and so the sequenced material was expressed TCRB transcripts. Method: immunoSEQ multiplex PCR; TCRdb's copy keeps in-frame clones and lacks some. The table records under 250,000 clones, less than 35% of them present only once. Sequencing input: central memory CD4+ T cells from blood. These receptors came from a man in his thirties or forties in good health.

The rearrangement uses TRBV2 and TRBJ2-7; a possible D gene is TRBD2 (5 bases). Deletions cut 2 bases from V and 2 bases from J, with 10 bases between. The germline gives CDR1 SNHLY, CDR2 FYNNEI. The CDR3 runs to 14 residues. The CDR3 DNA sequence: TGTGCCAGCAGTGAAAGAGGGAATACCTACGAGCAGTACTTC. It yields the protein CASSERGNTYEQYF.

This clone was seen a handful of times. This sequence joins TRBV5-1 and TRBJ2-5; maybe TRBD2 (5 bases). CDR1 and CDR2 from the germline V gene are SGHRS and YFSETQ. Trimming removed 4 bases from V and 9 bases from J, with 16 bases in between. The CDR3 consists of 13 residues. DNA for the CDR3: TGCGCCAGCAGCCTAAACCTACTAGATCCCCAGTACTTC. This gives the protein CASSLNLLDPQYF.

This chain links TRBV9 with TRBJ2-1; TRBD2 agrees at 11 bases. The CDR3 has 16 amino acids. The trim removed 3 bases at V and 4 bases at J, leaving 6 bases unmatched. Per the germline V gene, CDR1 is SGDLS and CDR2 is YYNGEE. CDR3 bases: TGTGCCAGCAGCGCATCAACTAGCGGGGGATACAATGAGCAGTTCTTC. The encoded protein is CASSASTSGGYNEQFF.

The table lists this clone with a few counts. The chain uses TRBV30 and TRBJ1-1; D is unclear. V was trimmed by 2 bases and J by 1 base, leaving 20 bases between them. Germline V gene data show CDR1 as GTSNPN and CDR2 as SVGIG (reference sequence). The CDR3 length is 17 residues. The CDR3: CAWSNPVGSYKNTEAFF. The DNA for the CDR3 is TGTGCCTGGAGTAACCCCGTCGGCAGCTACAAGAACACTGAAGCTTTCTTT.

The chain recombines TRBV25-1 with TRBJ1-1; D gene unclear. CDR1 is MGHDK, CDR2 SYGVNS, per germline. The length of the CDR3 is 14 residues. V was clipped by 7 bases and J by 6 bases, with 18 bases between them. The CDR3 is CASTEAGYSPEAFF. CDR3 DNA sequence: TGTGCCAGCACAGAGGCAGGTTATAGCCCTGAAGCTTTCTTT.

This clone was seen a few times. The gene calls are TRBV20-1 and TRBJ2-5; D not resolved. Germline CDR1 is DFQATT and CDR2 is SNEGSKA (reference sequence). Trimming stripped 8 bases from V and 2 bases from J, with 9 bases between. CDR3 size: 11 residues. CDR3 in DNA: TGCAGTTGCCTTCAACAAGAGACCCAGTACTTC. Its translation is CSCLQQETQYF.

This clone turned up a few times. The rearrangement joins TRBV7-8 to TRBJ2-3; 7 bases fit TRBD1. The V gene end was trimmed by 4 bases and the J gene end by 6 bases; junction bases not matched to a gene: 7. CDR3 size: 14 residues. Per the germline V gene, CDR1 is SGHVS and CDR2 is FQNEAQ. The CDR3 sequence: CASSYRDRVDTQYF. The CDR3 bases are TGTGCCAGCAGCTACCGGGACAGAGTGGATACGCAGTATTTT.

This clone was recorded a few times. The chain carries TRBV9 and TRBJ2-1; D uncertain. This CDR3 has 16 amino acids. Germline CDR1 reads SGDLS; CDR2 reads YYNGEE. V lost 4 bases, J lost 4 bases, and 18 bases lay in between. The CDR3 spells CASSPGPSSSYNEQFF. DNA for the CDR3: TGTGCCAGCAGCCCTGGACCTTCTAGTAGTTACAATGAGCAGTTCTTC.

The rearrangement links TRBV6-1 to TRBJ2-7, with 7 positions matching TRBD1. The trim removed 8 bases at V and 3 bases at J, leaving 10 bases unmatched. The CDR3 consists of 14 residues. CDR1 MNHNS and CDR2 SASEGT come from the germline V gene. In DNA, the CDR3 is TGTGCCAGCTATTCCGGGACAGTATTCTACGAGCAGTACTTC. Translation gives CASYSGTVFYEQYF.

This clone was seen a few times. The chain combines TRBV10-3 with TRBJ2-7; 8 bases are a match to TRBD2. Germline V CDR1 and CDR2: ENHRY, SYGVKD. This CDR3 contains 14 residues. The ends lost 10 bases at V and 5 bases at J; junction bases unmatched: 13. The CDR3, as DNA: TGTGCCACCTTACCGGGACTAGATCTCCACGAGCAGTACTTC. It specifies CATLPGLDLHEQYF.

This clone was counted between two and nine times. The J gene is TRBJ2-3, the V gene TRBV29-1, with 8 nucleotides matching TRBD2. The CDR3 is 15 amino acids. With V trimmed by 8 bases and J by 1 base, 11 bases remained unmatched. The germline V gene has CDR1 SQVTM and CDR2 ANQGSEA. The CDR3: CSLSGGAGGTDTQYF. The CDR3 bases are TGCAGCCTCTCGGGGGGGGCCGGCGGCACAGATACGCAGTATTTT.

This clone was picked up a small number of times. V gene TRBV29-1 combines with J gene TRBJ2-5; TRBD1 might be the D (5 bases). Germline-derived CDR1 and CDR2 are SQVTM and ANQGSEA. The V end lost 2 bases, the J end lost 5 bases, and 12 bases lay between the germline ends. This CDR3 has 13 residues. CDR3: CSVEKTPGETQYF. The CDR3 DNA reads TGCAGCGTTGAAAAAACCCCAGGGGAGACCCAGTACTTC. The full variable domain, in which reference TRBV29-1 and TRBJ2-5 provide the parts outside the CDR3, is SAVISQKPSRDICQRGTSLTIQCQVDSQVTMMFWYRQQPGQSLTLIATANQGSEATYESGFVIDKFPISRPNLTFSTLTVSNMSPEDSSIYLCSVEKTPGETQYFGPGTRLLVL.

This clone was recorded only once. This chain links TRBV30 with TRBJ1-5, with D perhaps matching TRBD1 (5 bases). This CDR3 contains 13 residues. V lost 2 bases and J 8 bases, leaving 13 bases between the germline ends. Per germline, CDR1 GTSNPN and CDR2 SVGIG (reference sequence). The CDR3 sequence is CAWSPQGQEPQHF. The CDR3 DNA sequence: TGTGCCTGGAGTCCGCAGGGCCAGGAGCCCCAGCATTTT.

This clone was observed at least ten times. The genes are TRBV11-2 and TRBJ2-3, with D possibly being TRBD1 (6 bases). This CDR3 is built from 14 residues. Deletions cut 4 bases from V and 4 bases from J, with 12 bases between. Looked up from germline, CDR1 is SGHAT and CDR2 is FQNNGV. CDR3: CASSWPGVADTQYF. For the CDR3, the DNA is TGTGCCAGCAGCTGGCCAGGGGTAGCAGATACGCAGTATTTT.

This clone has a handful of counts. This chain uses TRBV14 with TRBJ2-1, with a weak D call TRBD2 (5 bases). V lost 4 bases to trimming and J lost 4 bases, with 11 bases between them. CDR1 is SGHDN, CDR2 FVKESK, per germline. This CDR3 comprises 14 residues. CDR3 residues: CASSPYPGYNEQFF. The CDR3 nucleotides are TGTGCCAGCAGCCCATACCCGGGGTACAATGAGCAGTTCTTC.

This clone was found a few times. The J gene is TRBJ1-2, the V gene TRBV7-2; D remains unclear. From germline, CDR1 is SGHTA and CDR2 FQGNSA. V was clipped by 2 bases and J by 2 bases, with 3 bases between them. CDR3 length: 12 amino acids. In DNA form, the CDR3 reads TGTGCCAGCAGCTTAAACAACTATGGCTACACCTTC. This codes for CASSLNNYGYTF.

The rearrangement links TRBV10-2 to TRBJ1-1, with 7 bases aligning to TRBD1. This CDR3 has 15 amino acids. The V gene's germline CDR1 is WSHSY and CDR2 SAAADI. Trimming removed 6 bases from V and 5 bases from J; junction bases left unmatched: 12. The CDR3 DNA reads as TGCGCCAGCAGGAACAGGGGAGGGGGCTCGACTGAAGCTTTCTTT. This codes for CASRNRGGGSTEAFF.

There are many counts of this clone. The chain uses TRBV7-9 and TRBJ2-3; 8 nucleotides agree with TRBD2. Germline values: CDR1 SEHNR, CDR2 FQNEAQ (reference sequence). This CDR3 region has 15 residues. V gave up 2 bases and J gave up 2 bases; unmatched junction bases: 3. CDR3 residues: CASSLSAGATDTQYF. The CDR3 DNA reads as TGTGCCAGCAGCTTATCAGCGGGGGCCACAGATACGCAGTATTTT.

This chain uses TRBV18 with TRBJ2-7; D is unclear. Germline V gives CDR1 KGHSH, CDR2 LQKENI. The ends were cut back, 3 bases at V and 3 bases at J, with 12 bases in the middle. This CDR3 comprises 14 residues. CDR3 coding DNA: TGTGCCAGCTCACCTCCTGCCCTTAGCTACGAGCAGTACTTC. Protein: CASSPPALSYEQYF. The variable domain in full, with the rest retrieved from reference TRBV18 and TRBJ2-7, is NAGVMQNPRHLVRRRGQEARLRCSPMKGHSHVYWYRQLPEEGLKFMVYLQKENIIDESGMPKERFSAEFPKEGPSILRIQQVVRGDSAAYFCASSPPALSYEQYFGPGTRLTVT.

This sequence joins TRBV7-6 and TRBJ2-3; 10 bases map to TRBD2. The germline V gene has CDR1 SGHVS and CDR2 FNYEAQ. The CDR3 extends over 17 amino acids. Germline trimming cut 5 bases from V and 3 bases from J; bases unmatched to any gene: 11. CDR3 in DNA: TGTGCCAGCAGCCCCCTCGGGAGCGGGGGGGCGACAGATACGCAGTATTTT. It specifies CASSPLGSGGATDTQYF.

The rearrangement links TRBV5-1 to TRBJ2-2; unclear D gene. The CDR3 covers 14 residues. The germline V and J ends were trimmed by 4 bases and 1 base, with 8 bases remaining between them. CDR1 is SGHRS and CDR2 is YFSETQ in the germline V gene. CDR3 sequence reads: CASSPRLNTGELFF. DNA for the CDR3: TGCGCCAGCAGCCCGCGGCTGAACACCGGGGAGCTGTTTTTT.